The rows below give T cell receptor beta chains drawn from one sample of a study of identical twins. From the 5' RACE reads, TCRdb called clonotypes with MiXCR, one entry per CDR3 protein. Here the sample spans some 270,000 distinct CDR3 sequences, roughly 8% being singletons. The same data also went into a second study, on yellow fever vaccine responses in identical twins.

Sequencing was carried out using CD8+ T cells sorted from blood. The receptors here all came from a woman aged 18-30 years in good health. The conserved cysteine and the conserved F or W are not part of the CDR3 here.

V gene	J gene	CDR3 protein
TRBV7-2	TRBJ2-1	ASSQPSGVYNEQF
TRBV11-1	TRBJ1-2	ASSLNIGLDYGYT
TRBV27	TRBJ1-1	ASSAHGTEAF
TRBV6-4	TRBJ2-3	ASITAGGHQDTQY
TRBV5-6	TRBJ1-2	ASSLRVIQAGDYGYT
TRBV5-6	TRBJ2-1	ASSLFLGGEQF
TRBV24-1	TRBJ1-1	ATSHGTEAF
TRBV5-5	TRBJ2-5	ASSFHGGVPQETQY
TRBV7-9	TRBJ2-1	ASSSRDRADEQF
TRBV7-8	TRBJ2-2	ASSSLGGENTGELF
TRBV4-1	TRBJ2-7	ASSQEYTGYYEQY
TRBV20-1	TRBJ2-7	SARHSFGSYEQY
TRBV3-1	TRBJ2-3	ASSQRVTCEVTDTQY
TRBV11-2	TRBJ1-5	ASSPGRFRGNQPQH
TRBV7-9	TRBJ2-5	ASSDRTRQETQY
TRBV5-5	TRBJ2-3	ASSSRLGTDTQY
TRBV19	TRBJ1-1	ASSPFGSGDTEAF
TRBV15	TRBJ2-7	ATSPAGGSYEQY
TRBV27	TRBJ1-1	ASSPQGIETEAF
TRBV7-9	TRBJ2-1	ASSPRGPSGHNEQF
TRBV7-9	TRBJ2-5	ASSPRWHAETQY
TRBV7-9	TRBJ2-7	ASSAMTQYYEQY
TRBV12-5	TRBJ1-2	ASGTGQGYYGYT
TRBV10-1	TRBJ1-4	ATSDREGEKLF
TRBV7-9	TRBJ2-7	ASSPSGTSGTEQY
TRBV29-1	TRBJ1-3	SVVSRDRPGNTIY
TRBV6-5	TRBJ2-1	ASSYSGQGLYNEQF
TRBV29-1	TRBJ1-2	SVLTGVYGYT
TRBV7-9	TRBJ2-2	ASSLELAGELF
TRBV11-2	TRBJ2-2	ASSLGGVTGELF
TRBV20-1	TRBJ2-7	SVEGRDTYEQY
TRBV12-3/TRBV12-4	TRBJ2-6	AISPGQTSGTGANVLT
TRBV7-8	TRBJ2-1	ASSKEPLQTYNEQF
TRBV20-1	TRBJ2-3	SAGEDRWADTQY